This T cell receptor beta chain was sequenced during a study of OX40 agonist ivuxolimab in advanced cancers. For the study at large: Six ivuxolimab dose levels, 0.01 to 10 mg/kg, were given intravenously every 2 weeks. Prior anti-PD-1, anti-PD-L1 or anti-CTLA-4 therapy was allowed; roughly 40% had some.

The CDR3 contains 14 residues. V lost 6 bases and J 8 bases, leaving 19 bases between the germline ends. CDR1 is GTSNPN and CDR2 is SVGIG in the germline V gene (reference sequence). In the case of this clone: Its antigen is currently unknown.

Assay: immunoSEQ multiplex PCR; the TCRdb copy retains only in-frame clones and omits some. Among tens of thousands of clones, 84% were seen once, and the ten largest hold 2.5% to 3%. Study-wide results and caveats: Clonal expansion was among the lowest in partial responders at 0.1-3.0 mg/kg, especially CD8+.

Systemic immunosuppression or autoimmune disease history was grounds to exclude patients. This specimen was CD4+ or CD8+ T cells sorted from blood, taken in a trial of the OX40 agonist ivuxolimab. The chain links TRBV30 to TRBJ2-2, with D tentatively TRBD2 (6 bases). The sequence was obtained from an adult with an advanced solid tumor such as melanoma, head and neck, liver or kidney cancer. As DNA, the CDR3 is TGTGCCTGTACTCGCGGGGCCTTTGGGGGGGAGCTGTTTTTT. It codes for CACTRGAFGGELFF.